The table lists the clone carrying this T cell receptor beta chain with a few counts. Its antigen remains unknown. All of the donors were Caucasians in good health. The sample comes from a study of identical twins. Each CDR3 protein is one row after TCRdb ran MiXCR on the 5' RACE reads. The table records hundreds of thousands of distinct CDR3 sequences, 21% of them present only once. General study points: Insertion counts were lower in abundant cord blood beta clonotypes, a trend that memory repertoires did not show. Cross-sectional statistical analysis, not tracking of the same donors, underpinned the conclusions.

V was clipped by 0 bases and J by 4 bases, with 19 bases between them. Germline CDR1 reads DFQATT; CDR2 reads SNEGSKA (reference sequence). This CDR3 region has 16 residues. These data were likewise used in another study, on T cells expressing NK-cell markers. That work states: One of the eight sequenced donors was seronegative, whereas the other seven were HCMV-seropositive.

Specimen: PBMCs. The receptor was derived from a woman under 30 in good health. The chain employs TRBV20-1 and TRBJ2-7; possible D gene TRBD1, 6 bases. The CDR3 sequence is CSAREDLWDTSYEQYF. Here the CDR3 DNA reads TGCAGTGCTAGAGAAGATTTATGGGACACGTCGTACGAGCAGTACTTC.